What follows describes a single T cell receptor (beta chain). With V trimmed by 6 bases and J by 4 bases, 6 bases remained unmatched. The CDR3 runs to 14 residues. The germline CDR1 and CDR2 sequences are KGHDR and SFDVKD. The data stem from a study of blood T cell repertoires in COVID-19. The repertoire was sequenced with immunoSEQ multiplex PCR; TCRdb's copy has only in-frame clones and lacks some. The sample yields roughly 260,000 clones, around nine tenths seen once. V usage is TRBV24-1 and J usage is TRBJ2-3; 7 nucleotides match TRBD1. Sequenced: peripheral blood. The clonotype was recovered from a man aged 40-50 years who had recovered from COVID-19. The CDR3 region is CATSPTGIADTQYF. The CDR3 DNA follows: TGTGCCACCAGTCCGACAGGGATCGCAGATACGCAGTATTTT.